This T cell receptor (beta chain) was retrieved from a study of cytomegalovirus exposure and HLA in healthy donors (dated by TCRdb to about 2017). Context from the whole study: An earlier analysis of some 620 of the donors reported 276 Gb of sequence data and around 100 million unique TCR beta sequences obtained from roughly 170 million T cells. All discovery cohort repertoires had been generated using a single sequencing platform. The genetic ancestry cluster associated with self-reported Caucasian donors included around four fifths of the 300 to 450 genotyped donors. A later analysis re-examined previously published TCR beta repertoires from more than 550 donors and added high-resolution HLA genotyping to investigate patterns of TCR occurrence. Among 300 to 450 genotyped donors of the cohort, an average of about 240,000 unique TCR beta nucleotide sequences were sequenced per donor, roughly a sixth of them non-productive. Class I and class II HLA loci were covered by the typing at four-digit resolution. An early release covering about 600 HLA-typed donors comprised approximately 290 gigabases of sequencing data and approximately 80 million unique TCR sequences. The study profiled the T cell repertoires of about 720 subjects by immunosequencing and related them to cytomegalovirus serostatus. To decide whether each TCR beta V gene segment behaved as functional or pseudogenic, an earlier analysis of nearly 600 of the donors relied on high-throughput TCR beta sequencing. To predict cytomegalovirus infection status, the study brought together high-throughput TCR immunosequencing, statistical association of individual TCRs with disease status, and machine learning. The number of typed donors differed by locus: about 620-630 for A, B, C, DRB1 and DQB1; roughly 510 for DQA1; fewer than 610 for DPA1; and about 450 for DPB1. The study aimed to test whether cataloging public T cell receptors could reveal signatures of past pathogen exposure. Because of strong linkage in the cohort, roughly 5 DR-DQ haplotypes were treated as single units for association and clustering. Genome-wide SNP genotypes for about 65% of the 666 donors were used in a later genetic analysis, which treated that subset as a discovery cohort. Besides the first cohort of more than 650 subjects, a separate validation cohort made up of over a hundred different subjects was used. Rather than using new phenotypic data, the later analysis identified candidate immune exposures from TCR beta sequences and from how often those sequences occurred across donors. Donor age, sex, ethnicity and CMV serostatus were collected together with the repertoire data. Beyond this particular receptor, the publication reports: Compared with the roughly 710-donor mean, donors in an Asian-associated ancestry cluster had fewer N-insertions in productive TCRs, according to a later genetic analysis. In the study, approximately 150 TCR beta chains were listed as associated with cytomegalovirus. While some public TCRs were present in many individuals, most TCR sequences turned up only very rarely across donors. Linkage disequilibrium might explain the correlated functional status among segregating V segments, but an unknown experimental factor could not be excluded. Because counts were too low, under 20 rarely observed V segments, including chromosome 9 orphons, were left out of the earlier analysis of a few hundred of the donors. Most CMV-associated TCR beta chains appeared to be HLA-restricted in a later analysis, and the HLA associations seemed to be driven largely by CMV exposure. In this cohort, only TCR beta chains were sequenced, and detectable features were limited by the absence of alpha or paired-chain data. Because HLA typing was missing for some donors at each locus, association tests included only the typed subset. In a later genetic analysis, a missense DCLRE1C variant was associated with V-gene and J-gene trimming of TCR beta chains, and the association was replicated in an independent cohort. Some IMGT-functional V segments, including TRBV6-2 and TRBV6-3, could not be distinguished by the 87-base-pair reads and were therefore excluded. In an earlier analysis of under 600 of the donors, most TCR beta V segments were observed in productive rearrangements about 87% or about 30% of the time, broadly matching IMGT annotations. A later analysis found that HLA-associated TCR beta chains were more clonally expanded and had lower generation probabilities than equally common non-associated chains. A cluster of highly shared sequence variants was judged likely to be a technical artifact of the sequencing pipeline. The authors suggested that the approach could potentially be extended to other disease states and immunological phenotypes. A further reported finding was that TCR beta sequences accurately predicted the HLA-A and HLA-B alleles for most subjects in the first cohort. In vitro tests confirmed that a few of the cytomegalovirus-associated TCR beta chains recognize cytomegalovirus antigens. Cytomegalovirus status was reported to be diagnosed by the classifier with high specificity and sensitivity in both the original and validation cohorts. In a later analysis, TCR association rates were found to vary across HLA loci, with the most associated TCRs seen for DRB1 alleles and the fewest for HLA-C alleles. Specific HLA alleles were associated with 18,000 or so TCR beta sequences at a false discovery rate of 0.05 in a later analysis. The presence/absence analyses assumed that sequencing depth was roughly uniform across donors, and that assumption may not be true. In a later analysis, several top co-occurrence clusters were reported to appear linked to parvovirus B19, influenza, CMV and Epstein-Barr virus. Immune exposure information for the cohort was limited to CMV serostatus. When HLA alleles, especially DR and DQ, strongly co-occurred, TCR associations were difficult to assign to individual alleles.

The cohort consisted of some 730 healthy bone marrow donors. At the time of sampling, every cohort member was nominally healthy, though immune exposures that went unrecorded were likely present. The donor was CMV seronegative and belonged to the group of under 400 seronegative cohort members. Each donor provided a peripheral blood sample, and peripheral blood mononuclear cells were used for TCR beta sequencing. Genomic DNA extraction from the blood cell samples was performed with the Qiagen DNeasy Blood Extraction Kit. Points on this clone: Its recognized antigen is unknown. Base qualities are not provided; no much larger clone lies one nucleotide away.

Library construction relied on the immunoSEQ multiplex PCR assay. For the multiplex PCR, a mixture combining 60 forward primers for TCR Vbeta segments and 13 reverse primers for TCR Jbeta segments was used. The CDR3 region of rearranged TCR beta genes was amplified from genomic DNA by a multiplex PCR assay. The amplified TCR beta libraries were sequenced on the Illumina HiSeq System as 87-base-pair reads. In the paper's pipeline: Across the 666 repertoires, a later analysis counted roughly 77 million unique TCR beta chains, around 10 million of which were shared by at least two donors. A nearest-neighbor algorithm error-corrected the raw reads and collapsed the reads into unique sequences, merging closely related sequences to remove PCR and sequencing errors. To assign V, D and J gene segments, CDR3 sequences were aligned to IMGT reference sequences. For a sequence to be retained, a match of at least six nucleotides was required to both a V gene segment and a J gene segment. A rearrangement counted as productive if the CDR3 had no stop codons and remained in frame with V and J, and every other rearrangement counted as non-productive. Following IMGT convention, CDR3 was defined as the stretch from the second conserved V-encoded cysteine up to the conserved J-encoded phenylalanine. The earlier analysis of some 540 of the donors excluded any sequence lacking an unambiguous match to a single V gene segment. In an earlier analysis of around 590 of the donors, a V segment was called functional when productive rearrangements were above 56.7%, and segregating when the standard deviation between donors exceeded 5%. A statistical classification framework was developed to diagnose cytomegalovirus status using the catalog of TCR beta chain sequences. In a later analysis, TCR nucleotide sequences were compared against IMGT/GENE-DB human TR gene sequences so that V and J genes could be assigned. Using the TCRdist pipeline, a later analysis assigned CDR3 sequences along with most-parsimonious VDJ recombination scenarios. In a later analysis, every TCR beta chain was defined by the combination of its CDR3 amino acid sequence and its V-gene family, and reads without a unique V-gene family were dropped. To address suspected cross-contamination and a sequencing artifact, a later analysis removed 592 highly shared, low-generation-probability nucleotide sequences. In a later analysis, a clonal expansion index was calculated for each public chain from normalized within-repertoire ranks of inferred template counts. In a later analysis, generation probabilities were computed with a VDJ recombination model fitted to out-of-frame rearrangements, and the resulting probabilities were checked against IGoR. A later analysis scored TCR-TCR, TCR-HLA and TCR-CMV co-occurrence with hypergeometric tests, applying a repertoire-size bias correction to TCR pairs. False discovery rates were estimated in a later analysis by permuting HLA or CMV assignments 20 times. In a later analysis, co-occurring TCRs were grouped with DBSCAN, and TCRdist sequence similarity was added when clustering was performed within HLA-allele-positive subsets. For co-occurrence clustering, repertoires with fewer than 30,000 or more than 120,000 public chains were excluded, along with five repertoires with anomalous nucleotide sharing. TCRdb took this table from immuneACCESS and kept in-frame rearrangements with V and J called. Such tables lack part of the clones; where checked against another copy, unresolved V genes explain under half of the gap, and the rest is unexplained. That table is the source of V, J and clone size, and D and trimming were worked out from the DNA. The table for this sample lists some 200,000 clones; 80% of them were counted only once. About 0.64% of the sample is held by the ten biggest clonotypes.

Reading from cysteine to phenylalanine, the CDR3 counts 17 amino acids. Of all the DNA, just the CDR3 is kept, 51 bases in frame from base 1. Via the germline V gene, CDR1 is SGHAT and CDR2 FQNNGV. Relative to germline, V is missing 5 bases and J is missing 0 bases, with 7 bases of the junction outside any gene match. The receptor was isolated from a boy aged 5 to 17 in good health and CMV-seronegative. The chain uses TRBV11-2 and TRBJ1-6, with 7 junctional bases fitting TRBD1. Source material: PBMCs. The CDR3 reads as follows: CASSPLTGSSYNSPLHF. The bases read TGTGCCAGCAGCCCACTGACAGGGAGCTCCTATAATTCACCCCTCCACTTT.